The rows below give T cell receptor beta chains drawn from one sample of a study of blood T cell repertoires in COVID-19. Clones were read by immunoSEQ multiplex PCR, and TCRdb kept only the in-frame ones, dropping some. The table has 5,700 or so clones, roughly 89% seen once. Sequences were obtained from peripheral blood. The origin of the receptors is a human donor in a cohort sampled during active COVID-19. The CDR3 runs from the conserved cysteine through the conserved F or W. The D gene is left open where the match is weak. Where a row states a size, it is once, few, many or the class of an expanded clone; other rows omit it.

cdr3_aa cdr3_nt d_call v_call clone_size j_call
CASSQGTSGRAEAETQYF TGCGCCAGCAGCCAGGGGACTAGCGGGAGGGCCGAGGCAGAGACCCAGTACTTC TRBD2 TRBV4-3 NA TRBJ2-5
CASSLDFRLETSTDTQYF TGTGCCAGCAGTTTAGATTTCCGACTCGAGACTAGCACAGATACGCAGTATTTT NA TRBV27 NA TRBJ2-3
CASIGTSGPTGELFF TGTGCCAGCATCGGGACTTCAGGACCCACCGGGGAGCTGTTTTTT NA TRBV6-5 NA TRBJ2-2
CASSHGLAEIYNEQFF TGTGCCAGCAGCCACGGACTAGCGGAGATCTACAATGAGCAGTTCTTC TRBD2 TRBV6-2/TRBV6-3 NA TRBJ2-1
CASSLDATSSYNEQFF TGTGCCAGCAGCTTAGATGCGACAAGCTCCTACAATGAGCAGTTCTTC NA TRBV7-6 NA TRBJ2-1
CASSRDNEQFF TGTGCCAGCAGCCGAGACAATGAGCAGTTCTTC NA TRBV6-2/TRBV6-3 NA TRBJ2-1
CASRPTGGGTEAFF TGTGCCAGCAGGCCAACAGGGGGCGGGACTGAAGCTTTCTTT TRBD1 TRBV14 NA TRBJ1-1
CASSLAGQGANTEAFF TGTGCCAGCAGCTTAGCGGGACAGGGGGCAAACACTGAAGCTTTCTTT TRBD1 TRBV7-2 NA TRBJ1-1
CASSFSLVSYEQYF TGTGCCAGCAGCTTCTCACTAGTTAGCTACGAGCAGTACTTC NA TRBV9 NA TRBJ2-7
CASSLLAGASTDTQYF TGTGCCAGCTCACTCTTAGCGGGAGCTAGCACAGATACGCAGTATTTT TRBD2 TRBV18 once TRBJ2-3
CASNLADNEQFF TGCGCCAGCAATCTAGCGGACAATGAGCAGTTCTTC TRBD2 TRBV5-1 NA TRBJ2-1
CASSLVTGTTDTQYF TGTGCCAGCAGCTTAGTTACCGGGACTACAGATACGCAGTATTTT NA TRBV7-9 NA TRBJ2-3
CAWSATVRSGNTIYF TGTGCCTGGAGTGCGACAGTTCGCTCTGGAAACACCATATATTTT NA TRBV30 NA TRBJ1-3
CASSSITGGWDEQYF TGCGCCAGCAGCTCCATTACAGGGGGTTGGGACGAGCAGTACTTC TRBD1 TRBV5-1 NA TRBJ2-7
CASSLQGAGGAFF TGTGCCAGCAGTTTACAGGGTGCCGGCGGAGCTTTCTTT NA TRBV28 NA TRBJ1-1
CASSRTVGADTQYF TGTGCCAGCAGCCGGACAGTCGGCGCAGATACGCAGTATTTT NA TRBV5-5 NA TRBJ2-3
CASSSATGATETQYF TGCGCCAGCAGCTCTGCCACAGGCGCAACGGAGACCCAGTACTTC NA TRBV5-1 NA TRBJ2-5
CASSLRGGLIQPQHF TGTGCCAGCAGTTTAAGGGGGGGGTTGATACAGCCCCAGCATTTT NA TRBV28 NA TRBJ1-5
CASSFLLRTAAYEQYF TGTGCCAGCAGTTTCCTCCTGAGGACTGCCGCCTACGAGCAGTACTTC NA TRBV27 NA TRBJ2-7
CASSQDLSGNYGYTF TGTGCCAGCAGCCAAGATTTGTCAGGGAACTATGGCTACACCTTC NA TRBV3-1/TRBV3-2 NA TRBJ1-2
CASSYVDTEAFF TGTGCCAGCAGCTACGTAGACACTGAAGCTTTCTTT NA TRBV3-1/TRBV3-2 NA TRBJ1-1
CASSYLGTGVDGYTF TGTGCCAGCAGTTACCTCGGGACAGGGGTGGATGGCTACACCTTC TRBD1 TRBV6-2/TRBV6-3 NA TRBJ1-2
CASSLVAGGGETQYF TGTGCCAGCAGCTTAGTGGCGGGGGGAGGAGAGACCCAGTACTTC TRBD2 TRBV7-3 NA TRBJ2-5
CASSYGTGLGYGYTF TGTGCCAGCAGTTACGGGACAGGGTTGGGCTATGGCTACACCTTC TRBD1 TRBV6-5 NA TRBJ1-2
CASSYQGGGYTF TGTGCCAGCAGTTACCAGGGTGGAGGCTACACCTTC NA TRBV6-5 NA TRBJ1-2
CASSYRGSGRAETQYF TGTGCCAGCAGTTACCGAGGTAGCGGGAGGGCGGAGACCCAGTACTTC TRBD2 TRBV6-6 NA TRBJ2-5
CASSVEGGRWETQYF TGTGCCAGCAGCGTAGAGGGCGGGAGGTGGGAGACCCAGTACTTC TRBD2 TRBV9 NA TRBJ2-5
CASSIMGPETQYF TGTGCCAGTAGTATTATGGGCCCCGAGACCCAGTACTTC NA TRBV19 once TRBJ2-5
CASSVGQGLNEKLFF TGTGCCAGCAGCGTAGGACAGGGATTAAATGAAAAACTGTTTTTT TRBD1 TRBV9 once TRBJ1-4
CASNRRGEKLFF TGTGCCAGCAACCGACGAGGGGAAAAACTGTTTTTT NA TRBV5-4 NA TRBJ1-4
CASSYWLAGVPETQYF TGTGCCAGCAGTTACTGGCTAGCGGGAGTTCCAGAGACCCAGTACTTC TRBD2 TRBV6-2/TRBV6-3 NA TRBJ2-5
CASSYRDSYEQYF TGTGCCAGCAGCTATCGGGACTCCTACGAGCAGTACTTC NA TRBV4-2 NA TRBJ2-7
CASSLIGSSEQFF TGTGCCAGCAGCTTAATCGGTAGTAGTGAGCAGTTCTTC NA TRBV7-3 once TRBJ2-1
CASSQRYDSNQPQHF TGTGCCAGCAGCCAACGGTATGATAGCAATCAGCCCCAGCATTTT NA TRBV4-2 NA TRBJ1-5
CASSIARYEQFF TGTGCCAGTAGTATAGCACGGTATGAGCAGTTCTTC NA TRBV19 NA TRBJ2-1
CASSPRRDYYGYTF TGTGCCAGCAGCCCACGCAGGGATTACTATGGCTACACCTTC NA TRBV7-2 NA TRBJ1-2
CSVPTGGSTDTQYF TGCAGCGTGCCCACAGGGGGCAGTACAGATACGCAGTATTTT TRBD1 TRBV29-1 NA TRBJ2-3
CASSPALAGFYEQYF TGTGCCAGCAGCCCCGCCCTAGCGGGGTTCTACGAGCAGTACTTC TRBD2 TRBV11-2 NA TRBJ2-7
CASSQKGLAGAIAKNIQYF TGCGCCAGCAGCCAAAAGGGACTAGCGGGAGCAATTGCCAAAAACATTCAGTACTTC TRBD2 TRBV4-3 once TRBJ2-4
CASSTTTDTQYF TGTGCCAGCAGCACGACTACAGATACGCAGTATTTT NA TRBV5-4 NA TRBJ2-3
CAWSLRNEQFF TGTGCCTGGAGCCTACGGAATGAGCAGTTCTTC NA TRBV30 NA TRBJ2-1
CASSPRQVRNEQFF TGTGCCAGCAGCCCCCGACAGGTACGGAATGAGCAGTTCTTC NA TRBV27 NA TRBJ2-1
CASSQASGNTGELFF TGTGCCAGCAGCCAAGCTAGCGGTAACACCGGGGAGCTGTTTTTT TRBD2 TRBV4-2 NA TRBJ2-2